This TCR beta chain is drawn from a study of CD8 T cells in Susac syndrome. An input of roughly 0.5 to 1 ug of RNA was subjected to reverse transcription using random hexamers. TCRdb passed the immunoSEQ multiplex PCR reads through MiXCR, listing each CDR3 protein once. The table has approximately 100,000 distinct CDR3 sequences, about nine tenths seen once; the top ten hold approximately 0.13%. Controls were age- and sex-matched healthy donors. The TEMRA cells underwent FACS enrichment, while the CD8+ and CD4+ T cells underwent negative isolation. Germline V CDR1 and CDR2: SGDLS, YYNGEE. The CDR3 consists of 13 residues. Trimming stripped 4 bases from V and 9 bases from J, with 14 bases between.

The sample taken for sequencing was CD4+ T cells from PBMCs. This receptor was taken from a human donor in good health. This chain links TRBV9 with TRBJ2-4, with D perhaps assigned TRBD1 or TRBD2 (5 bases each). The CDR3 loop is CASSPDWGSIQYF. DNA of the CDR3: TGTGCCAGCAGCCCCGACTGGGGGAGCATTCAGTACTTC.